Listed here are 16 T cell receptor beta chains from one sample, sequenced in a study of T cell repertoires in cytomegalovirus infection. TCRdb itself ran the reads through MiXCR, one entry per CDR3 protein. Of hundreds of thousands of distinct CDR3 sequences listed, about a sixth were seen once; the top ten hold around 12%. Sequencing was done on a sample of PBMCs. The origin of the receptors is a human donor in good health (CMV status not recorded). Some clones in this sample may be carry-over from other donors' samples.

This clonotype was observed at least ten times. The CDR3 is CASSLVGKDSPLHF. As DNA, the CDR3 is TGTGCCAGCAGCTTAGTGGGCAAGGATTCACCCCTCCACTTT. The chain links TRBV11-2 to TRBJ1-6; D gene uncertain. Trimming left V 1 base short and J 8 bases short, with 9 bases between. Germline V gene sequence: CDR1 SGHAT, CDR2 FQNNGV. The CDR3 consists of 14 residues.

This clonotype occurred many times. The chain combines TRBV7-2 with TRBJ2-3; no definite D call. Germline V gives CDR1 SGHTA, CDR2 FQGNSA. CDR3 length: 15 amino acids. Trimming removed 2 bases at V and 0 bases at J, with 9 bases between. CDR3 sequence reads: CASSLSVWSTDTQYF. The CDR3 DNA reads TGTGCCAGCAGCTTATCTGTCTGGAGCACAGATACGCAGTATTTT.

This chain links TRBV28 with TRBJ1-5; D is perhaps TRBD1 (6 bases). The germline V gene has CDR1 MDHEN and CDR2 SYDVKM. V lost 3 bases and J 4 bases, leaving 16 bases between the germline ends. This CDR3 region has 16 residues. The CDR3 DNA reads TGTGCCAGCAGTTTCTTCCGGGGGCAGGGGAATCAGCCCCAGCATTTT. Protein product: CASSFFRGQGNQPQHF.

The chain carries TRBV5-5 and TRBJ1-5; D is perhaps TRBD1 (5 bases). Germline CDR1 and CDR2: SGHKS and YYEKEE (reference sequence). CDR3 length: 14 residues. V was clipped by 2 bases and J by 3 bases, with 9 bases between them. The CDR3 bases are TGTGCCAGCAGCTTCGGGACCCCCAATCAGCCCCAGCATTTT. Protein sequence: CASSFGTPNQPQHF. Full variable domain (outside the CDR3, taken from reference TRBV5-5 and TRBJ1-5): DAGVTQSPTHLIKTRGQQVTLRCSPISGHKSVSWYQQVLGQGPQFIFQYYEKEERGRGNFPDRFSARQFPNYSSELNVNALLLGDSALYLCASSFGTPNQPQHFGDGTRLSIL.

This clonotype has at least ten counts. This rearrangement joins TRBV5-5 to TRBJ2-2; a weak D match, TRBD2 (5 bases). The germline V gene has CDR1 SGHKS and CDR2 YYEKEE (reference sequence). Between the trimmed V and J ends, which lost 2 bases and 6 bases, there was a span of 11 bases. This CDR3 contains 14 residues. In DNA form, the CDR3 reads TGTGCCAGCAGCTTTATTTCGGGGTCCGGGGAGCTGTTTTTT. It codes for CASSFISGSGELFF.

This clonotype was seen only a few times. This chain uses TRBV12-3 or TRBV12-4 with TRBJ2-1; either TRBD1 or TRBD2 may fit D (5 bases each). The length of the CDR3 is 15 residues. Trimming cost V 6 bases and J 2 bases, with 14 bases left between them. The CDR3 coding sequence is TGTGCCAGCAGGGGGGTTGGGGGAACCTACAATGAGCAGTTCTTC. Protein sequence: CASRGVGGTYNEQFF.

This clonotype was recorded a few times. V is TRBV15 and J is TRBJ2-2; 8 nucleotides match TRBD1. Looked up from germline, CDR1 is LNHNV and CDR2 is YYDKDF (reference sequence). There are 14 residues in the CDR3. V dropped 3 bases and J dropped 6; count of bases not matched to a gene: 3. CDR3 in amino acids: CATSRTGDAGELFF. DNA for the CDR3: TGTGCCACCAGCAGGACAGGGGACGCCGGGGAGCTGTTTTTT.

V gene TRBV5-1 combines with J gene TRBJ2-5, with D maybe TRBD2 (5 bases). CDR1 is SGHRS, CDR2 YFSETQ, per germline. The CDR3 loop spans 18 amino acids. Trimming removed 3 bases at V and 1 base at J, with 22 bases between. CDR3 in amino acids: CASSSPSWTLGIQETQYF. The CDR3 DNA sequence: TGCGCCAGCAGCTCCCCATCCTGGACTCTCGGGATCCAAGAGACCCAGTACTTC.

This clonotype was recorded at least ten times. The chain employs TRBV7-2 and TRBJ2-7; no definite D call. The V gene's germline CDR1 is SGHTA and CDR2 FQGNSA. Between the trimmed V and J ends, which lost 3 bases and 1 base, there was a span of 10 bases. The CDR3 runs 14 residues. The CDR3 coding sequence is TGTGCCAGCAGCTTGATGGAGCCTTCCTACGAGCAGTACTTC. Amino acid sequence: CASSLMEPSYEQYF.

This clonotype was detected many times. CDR3 region: CASTRGGNSGANVLTF. The DNA of the CDR3 is TGTGCCAGCACCCGGGGGGGGAATTCTGGGGCCAACGTCCTGACTTTC. The chain combines TRBV6-1 with TRBJ2-6, with 8 bases matching TRBD2. V dropped 7 bases and J dropped 1; count of bases not matched to a gene: 6. The CDR3 runs 16 residues. Germline loops: CDR1 MNHNS, CDR2 SASEGT.

Ten or more counts support this clonotype. This chain connects TRBV7-2 to TRBJ2-7, with 7 bases lining up with TRBD1. The CDR3 runs to 14 residues. Germline V gene sequence: CDR1 SGHTA, CDR2 FQGNSA. V was pared by 1 base and J by 2 bases, with 2 bases of the junction left unmatched. The CDR3 sequence: CASSLGQGAYEQYF. Here the CDR3 DNA reads TGTGCCAGCAGCTTAGGGCAGGGGGCCTACGAGCAGTACTTC. The complete variable domain, with remaining parts taken from reference TRBV7-2 and TRBJ2-7, reads GAGVSQSPSNKVTEKGKDVELRCDPISGHTALYWYRQSLGQGLEFLIYFQGNSAPDKSGLPSDRFSAERTGGSVSTLTIQRTQQEDSAVYLCASSLGQGAYEQYFGPGTRLTVT.

A remark on this clonotype: A single base separates this from a much larger clone, so it may be a read error. The V call is TRBV7-6, the J call TRBJ1-1; no clear D gene. Germline V gives CDR1 SGHVS, CDR2 FNYEAQ. The CDR3 totals 14 residues. This chain's CDR3 is CASSPVAMNTETFF. The CDR3 DNA is TGTGCCAGCAGCCCCGTGGCCATGAACACTGAAACTTTCTTT. The full variable domain, its missing parts supplied by reference TRBV7-6 and TRBJ1-1, is GAGVSQSPRYKVTKRGQDVALRCDPISGHVSLYWYRQALGQGPEFLTYFNYEAQQDKSGLPNDRFSAERPEGSISTLTIQRTEQRDSAMYRCASSPVAMNTETFFGQGTRLTVV.

The genes are TRBV28 and TRBJ2-3; 11 bases are shared with TRBD2. Germline-derived CDR1 and CDR2 are MDHEN and SYDVKM. This CDR3 is 17 amino acids long. V trimming: 3 bases; J trimming: 2 bases; junction bases outside the gene matches: 7. CDR3 sequence (DNA): TGTGCCAGCAGTTTGAGTACTAGCGGGGGAATCACAGATACGCAGTATTTT. This encodes CASSLSTSGGITDTQYF.

This clonotype has ten or more counts. The rearrangement links TRBV7-2 to TRBJ2-3, with a weak D call TRBD2 (7 bases). CDR1 SGHTA and CDR2 FQGNSA come from the germline V gene. With 8 bases removed from V and 0 bases from J, the gap between germline ends came to 15 bases. This CDR3 has 15 residues. DNA of the CDR3: TGTGCCAGCGGGCGGGGGCGCCTAAGCACAGATACGCAGTATTTT. It codes for CASGRGRLSTDTQYF.

This clonotype was seen only a few times. The chain is built from TRBV20-1 and TRBJ1-6; D is undetermined. Germline CDR1 reads DFQATT; CDR2 reads SNEGSKA (reference sequence). V gave up 6 bases and J gave up 2 bases, with 14 bases separating them. The CDR3 has 15 amino acids. The chain's CDR3 is CSAQPSGAYNSPLHF. The CDR3 bases are TGCAGTGCCCAACCATCCGGTGCCTATAATTCACCCCTCCACTTT.

In regard to this clonotype: This may arise from a read error, as a much more abundant clone is one base away. The chain links TRBV7-8 to TRBJ2-1; D unclear. The CDR3 is made up of 13 amino acids. V was cut by 5 bases and J by 2 bases, with 7 bases left in between. The germline CDR1 and CDR2 sequences are SGHVS and FQNEAQ. CDR3 in amino acids: CASSAGPYNEQFF. For the CDR3, the DNA is TGTGCCAGCAGCGCCGGTCCCTACAATGAGCAGTTCTTC.